Sequencing of this T cell receptor beta chain was carried out in a study of cytomegalovirus exposure and HLA in healthy donors (dated by TCRdb to 2016 to 2017). For the wider study: An earlier analysis of some 600 of the donors reported about 300 Gb of sequence data and around 100 million unique TCR beta sequences obtained from roughly 180 million T cells. An early release that covered approximately 600 HLA-typed donors contained approximately 300 gigabases of sequencing data and approximately 85 million unique TCR sequences. Of the approximately 400 genotyped donors, 65% to 90% were placed in the genetic ancestry cluster associated with self-reported Caucasian donors. The study aimed to test whether signatures of past pathogen exposure could be identified by cataloging public T cell receptors. The study used immunosequencing to profile the T cell repertoires of several hundred subjects and linked those repertoires to cytomegalovirus serostatus. Along with the roughly 670-subject first cohort, a separate validation cohort of 120 different subjects was used. To predict cytomegalovirus infection status, the study combined high-throughput TCR immunosequencing, statistical association of individual TCRs with disease status, and machine learning. A later analysis re-analyzed previously published TCR beta repertoires from hundreds of donors and added high-resolution HLA genotyping to study TCR occurrence patterns. Rather than using new phenotypic data, the later analysis identified candidate immune exposures from TCR beta sequences and from how often those sequences occurred across donors. An earlier analysis of 587 of the donors used high-throughput TCR beta sequencing to judge whether each TCR beta V gene segment behaved as functional or pseudogenic. Donor age, sex, ethnicity and CMV serostatus were compiled together with the repertoire data. Genome-wide SNP genotypes for about 65% of the 666 donors were used in a later genetic analysis, which treated that subset as a discovery cohort. Every repertoire in the discovery cohort had been generated on one and the same sequencing platform. HLA typing covered class I and class II loci at four-digit resolution. The number of typed donors differed by locus: about 629-630 for A, B, C, DRB1 and DQB1; approximately 530 for DQA1; fewer than 610 for DPA1; and about 470 for DPB1. Because of strong linkage in the cohort, roughly five DR-DQ haplotypes were treated as single units for association and clustering. Among 398 genotyped donors of the cohort, an average of around 240,000 unique TCR beta nucleotide sequences were sequenced per donor, around 20% of them non-productive.

To note about this clone: Its antigen is currently not known.

General study outcomes and caveats: It was suggested by the authors that the approach could potentially be generalized to other disease states and immunological phenotypes. Linkage disequilibrium might explain the correlated functional status among segregating V segments, but an unknown experimental factor could not be ruled out. According to a later analysis, TCR association rates differed among HLA loci, with DRB1 alleles showing the most associated TCRs and HLA-C alleles showing the fewest. A later analysis found that most CMV-associated TCR beta chains appeared HLA-restricted, with HLA associations seemingly driven largely by CMV exposure. According to a later genetic analysis, donors in an Asian-associated ancestry cluster had fewer N-insertions in productive TCRs than the approximately 670-donor mean. Cytomegalovirus status was reported to be diagnosed by the classifier with high specificity and sensitivity in both the original and validation cohorts. A group of highly shared sequence variants was considered likely to be a technical artifact of the sequencing pipeline. In a later analysis, several top co-occurrence clusters were reported to appear linked to parvovirus B19, influenza, CMV and Epstein-Barr virus. Some IMGT-functional V segments, including TRBV6-2 and TRBV6-3, could not be distinguished by the 87-base-pair reads and were therefore excluded. In an earlier analysis of 587 of the donors, most TCR beta V segments appeared in productive rearrangements about 87% or about 30% of the time, broadly matching IMGT annotations. Because HLA typing was missing for some donors at each locus, association tests included only the typed subset. In a later analysis, about 17,000 TCR beta sequences were associated with specific HLA alleles at a false discovery rate of 0.05. In a later analysis, HLA-associated TCR beta chains showed more clonal expansion and lower generation probabilities than non-associated chains that were equally common. Immune exposure information for the cohort was limited to CMV serostatus. An association between a missense DCLRE1C variant and V-gene and J-gene trimming of TCR beta chains was found in a later genetic analysis and replicated in an independent cohort. About 15 rarely observed V segments, including chromosome 9 orphons, were excluded from the earlier analysis of some 590 of the donors because counts were too low. When HLA alleles, especially DR and DQ, strongly co-occurred, attributing TCR associations to individual alleles was difficult. This cohort had only TCR beta chains sequenced, and the lack of alpha or paired-chain data limited which features could be detected. A total of fewer than 200 TCR beta chains were listed by the study as associated with cytomegalovirus. Presence/absence analyses assumed roughly uniform sequencing depth across donors, an assumption that may not hold. A further reported finding was that TCR beta sequences accurately predicted the HLA-A and HLA-B alleles for most subjects in the first cohort. Most TCR sequences were seen in very few donors, while some public TCRs were found in many individuals. In vitro tests confirmed that three of the cytomegalovirus-associated TCR beta chains recognize cytomegalovirus antigens.

The library was made by the immunoSEQ multiplex PCR assay. The multiplex PCR relied on a mix of 60 forward primers for TCR Vbeta segments and 13 reverse primers for TCR Jbeta segments. A multiplex PCR assay on genomic DNA amplified the CDR3 region of rearranged TCR beta genes. The amplified TCR beta libraries were sequenced on the Illumina HiSeq System as 87-base-pair reads. The authors' pipeline ran thus. A later analysis counted tens of millions of unique TCR beta chains across the 666 repertoires, and 10 million to 12 million of these chains were shared by at least two donors. Raw reads were error-corrected and collapsed into unique sequences by a nearest-neighbor algorithm in which closely related sequences were merged to remove PCR and sequencing errors. V, D and J gene segments were assigned by aligning CDR3 sequences to IMGT reference sequences. For a sequence to be retained, a match of at least six nucleotides to both a V gene segment and a J gene segment was required. A rearrangement counted as productive if the CDR3 had no stop codons and remained in frame with V and J, and every other rearrangement counted as non-productive. Following IMGT convention, CDR3 was defined as the stretch from the second conserved V-encoded cysteine to the conserved J-encoded phenylalanine. Sequences without an unambiguous match to a single V gene segment were excluded from the earlier analysis of over 500 of the donors. In an earlier analysis of a few hundred of the donors, V segments were called functional above 56.7% productive rearrangements and were called segregating when the between-donor standard deviation exceeded 5%. A statistical classification framework was built for diagnosing cytomegalovirus status from the catalog of TCR beta chain sequences. In a later analysis, TCR nucleotide sequences were compared against IMGT/GENE-DB human TR gene sequences so that V and J genes could be assigned. A later analysis assigned CDR3 sequences and most-parsimonious VDJ recombination scenarios with the TCRdist pipeline. In a later analysis, every TCR beta chain was defined by the combination of its CDR3 amino acid sequence and its V-gene family, and reads without a unique V-gene family were dropped. In a later analysis, around 650 highly shared, low-generation-probability nucleotide sequences were removed to address suspected cross-contamination and a sequencing artifact. For each public chain, a later analysis derived a clonal expansion index from normalized ranks of inferred template counts within each repertoire. In a later analysis, generation probabilities were computed with a VDJ recombination model fitted to out-of-frame rearrangements, and the resulting probabilities were checked against IGoR. Hypergeometric tests were used in a later analysis to score TCR-TCR, TCR-HLA and TCR-CMV co-occurrence, with a repertoire-size bias correction applied to the TCR pairs. A later analysis estimated false discovery rates by permuting HLA or CMV assignments 20 times. In a later analysis, co-occurring TCRs were grouped with DBSCAN, and TCRdist sequence similarity was added when clustering was performed within HLA-allele-positive subsets. For co-occurrence clustering, repertoires with fewer than 30,000 or more than 120,000 public chains were excluded, along with a handful of repertoires with anomalous nucleotide sharing. Held by TCRdb, this immuneACCESS table contains in-frame sequences only and omits some clones. Under half of the omission traces to an unresolved V gene where checked; the cause of the rest is unknown. The V and J calls and clone size come from that table; D and trimming were worked out from the DNA. This sample's clone table shows approximately 110,000 clones. Less than 4.5% of the sample goes to the ten largest clones.

The cohort was made up of 666 healthy bone marrow donors. All cohort members were sampled while nominally healthy, although unrecorded immune exposures were likely present. The donor was CMV seronegative and was included in the group of several hundred seronegative cohort members. A peripheral blood sample was provided by each donor, and peripheral blood mononuclear cells were used for TCR beta sequencing. Genomic DNA was extracted from the blood cell samples with the Qiagen DNeasy Blood Extraction Kit. Trimming at the junction amounts to 4 bases on V and 7 bases on J, and the germline ends lie 14 bases apart. Taken from cysteine to phenylalanine, the CDR3 has 13 residues. Only the CDR3 portion is preserved as DNA: 39 bases, with reading frame beginning at the first base. The germline V gene specifies SNHLY as CDR1 and FYNNEI as CDR2.

The chain uses TRBV2 and TRBJ2-7; the best D guess is TRBD2, with 6 bases matching. Sequencing input: PBMCs. The sequence was obtained from a man aged 18 to 29 in good health and CMV-seronegative. CDR3 region: CASSGDSGGEQYF. The DNA is TGTGCCAGCAGTGGGGACTCCGGAGGAGAGCAGTACTTC.